The 21 T cell receptor beta chains below come from one sample, sequenced in a study of CD8+CD57+ T cells in acquired aplastic anemia. The use of genomic DNA as template underpinned the TCR beta VDJ and CDR3 profiling. TCRdb recomputed calls from the reads with MiXCR, one row per CDR3 protein. The table lists more than 150,000 distinct CDR3 sequences, around half of them singletons. Selection for sequencing was limited to patients who had shown CD8+CD57+ cell expansion by flow cytometry. The source material was sorted CD4+, CD8+, or CD8+CD57+ T cells (not recorded which) from PBMCs. The receptors derive from a human donor with aplastic anemia.

This clonotype occurred a few times. This clone may be a read error of a much larger clone one base away. The V call is TRBV6-2 or TRBV6-3, the J call TRBJ2-7; tentatively, D is TRBD2 (6 bases). The V gene's germline CDR1 is MNHEY and CDR2 SVGEGT. The length of the CDR3 is 15 residues. CDR3 coding DNA: TGTGCCAGCAGTGGGGACTTCCCGATCTCCTACGAGCGGTACGTC. Amino acid sequence: CASSGDFPISYERYV.

This clonotype has ten or more counts. This chain uses TRBV2 with TRBJ1-2, with unresolved D. Looked up from germline, CDR1 is SNHLY and CDR2 is FYNNEI. Trimming cost V 3 bases and J 4 bases, with 9 bases left between them. There are 13 residues in the CDR3. The CDR3 DNA is TGTGCCAGCAGTGAGGGCCCTGGCTATGGCTACACCTTC. Encoded protein: CASSEGPGYGYTF. Full variable domain (remainder filled in from reference TRBV2 and TRBJ1-2): EPEVTQTPSHQVTQMGQEVILRCVPISNHLYFYWYRQILGQKVEFLVSFYNNEISEKSEIFDDQFSVERPDGSNFTLKIRSTKLEDSAMYFCASSEGPGYGYTFGSGTRLTVV.

This clonotype appeared many times. The gene calls are TRBV20-1 and TRBJ2-4; no definite D call. The V end was cut by 3 bases, the J end by 0 bases, with 12 bases between. The germline V gene has CDR1 DFQATT and CDR2 SNEGSKA (reference sequence). The length of the CDR3 is 15 residues. CDR3 in amino acids: CSASGGMLAKNIQYF. For the CDR3, the DNA is TGCAGTGCTAGTGGTGGGATGCTAGCCAAAAACATTCAGTACTTC.

This chain joins TRBV4-2 and TRBJ2-7, with TRBD2 matching 7 bases. Germline V gene sequence: CDR1 LGHNA, CDR2 YNFKEQ. V trimming: 5 bases; J trimming: 0 bases; junction bases outside the gene matches: 7. The length of the CDR3 is 15 residues. The chain's CDR3 is CASSGAIAGSYEQYF. The CDR3 DNA is TGTGCCAGCAGCGGCGCAATAGCGGGCTCCTACGAGCAGTACTTC.

This clonotype occurred many times. The gene calls are TRBV20-1 and TRBJ2-1; D is possibly TRBD1 (6 bases). V lost 1 base and J 4 bases, leaving 14 bases between the germline ends. Per the germline V gene, CDR1 is DFQATT and CDR2 is SNEGSKA (reference sequence). The CDR3 runs to 15 residues. CDR3 sequence reads: CSARADRSIYNEQFF. In DNA, the CDR3 is TGCAGTGCTAGAGCAGACAGGTCAATTTACAATGAGCAGTTCTTC.

This clonotype was recorded a few times. This chain joins TRBV15 and TRBJ1-1; D perhaps matches TRBD1 (5 bases). The CDR3 totals 14 residues. V lost 0 bases to trimming and J lost 4 bases, with 9 bases between them. Looked up from germline, CDR1 is LNHNV and CDR2 is YYDKDF (reference sequence). The CDR3 protein is CATSREGEVTEAFF. The CDR3 DNA reads TGTGCCACCAGCAGAGAGGGGGAGGTCACTGAAGCTTTCTTT. Combining the CDR3 with reference TRBV15 and TRBJ1-1 gives the whole variable domain DAMVIQNPRYQVTQFGKPVTLSCSQTLNHNVMYWYQQKSSQAPKLLFHYYDKDFNNEADTPDNFQSRRPNTSFCFLDIRSPGLGDTAMYLCATSREGEVTEAFFGQGTRLTVV.

This clonotype was recorded at least ten times. The V and J genes are TRBV7-9 and TRBJ1-3, with TRBD1 as a possible D gene (6 bases). The V gene's germline CDR1 is SEHNR and CDR2 FQNEAQ (reference sequence). The CDR3 runs 15 residues. Trimming pared 10 bases from V and 0 bases from J, leaving 16 bases between. The CDR3 protein is CATGDTGLSGNTIYF. DNA for the CDR3: TGTGCCACCGGGGACACTGGGCTCTCTGGAAACACCATATATTTT.

Remarks on this clonotype: A much larger clonotype is one base distant, so this may be a read error. This chain joins TRBV5-4 and TRBJ1-1; D is possibly TRBD1 (6 bases). Germline CDR1 reads SGHNT; CDR2 reads YYREEE (reference sequence). Trimming stripped 4 bases from V and 10 bases from J, with 20 bases between. The CDR3 runs to 14 residues. This CDR3 reads CASSHLRQGNGAFF. CDR3 in DNA: TGTGCCAGCAGCCACCTAAGGCAGGGGAATGGAGCTTTCTTT.

DNA of the CDR3: TGTGCCAGCAGCACGAACTGGAGTGATGGCTACACCTTC. This encodes CASSTNWSDGYTF. The chain combines TRBV2 with TRBJ1-2; D gene uncertain. V lost 6 bases and J lost 6, with 14 bases in between. Germline V gene sequence: CDR1 SNHLY, CDR2 FYNNEI. The length of the CDR3 is 13 residues.

On this clonotype itself: The junction and the germline gene differ at one end; a read error may be behind it. The chain couples TRBV10-3 to TRBJ2-3, with TRBD2 matching 9 bases. The CDR3 is 14 residues long. From germline, CDR1 is ENHRY and CDR2 SYGVKD. CDR3 sequence reads: CASGYGTSTDTQCF. DNA of the CDR3: TGTGCCAGCGGTTACGGGACTAGCACAGATACGCAGTGTTTT.

This chain connects TRBV24-1 to TRBJ1-2; D not resolved. Germline V CDR1 and CDR2: KGHDR, SFDVKD. The ends were cut back, 3 bases at V and 9 bases at J, with 16 bases in the middle. The CDR3 consists of 14 residues. DNA for the CDR3: TGTGCCACCAGTGATCCAAGACTAGCGGAGAGCTACACCTTC. Its translation: CATSDPRLAESYTF.

Concerning this clonotype itself: Being one base from a much bigger clone, this may be a read error. The CDR3 reads CAGTRTGNTEAFF. The DNA for the CDR3 is TGTGCCGGCACCCGGACAGGGAACACTGAAGCTTTCTTT. The V gene is TRBV6-1, the J gene TRBJ1-1; 7 bases agree with TRBD1. The CDR3 runs to 13 residues. V lost 11 bases and J lost 1; bases outside the gene matches: 7. Germline V gene data show CDR1 as MNHNS and CDR2 as SASEGT.

This clonotype has at least ten counts. V is TRBV19 and J is TRBJ1-1, with unresolved D. The germline V gene has CDR1 LNHDA and CDR2 SQIVND (reference sequence). The CDR3 consists of 16 residues. Trimming left V 7 bases short and J 2 bases short, with 20 bases between. The CDR3 sequence is CASTTILRNRNTEAFF. As DNA, the CDR3 is TGTGCCAGTACCACCATCCTCCGGAACAGAAACACTGAAGCTTTCTTT.

The rearrangement links TRBV3-1 to TRBJ1-2, with D possibly matching TRBD1 (5 bases). The V end was cut by 1 base, the J end by 2 bases, with 11 bases between. The CDR3 has 15 amino acids. Germline-derived CDR1 and CDR2 are LGHDT and YNNKEL (reference sequence). CDR3 coding DNA: TGTGCCAGCAGCCAAGCTCGGACACCGAACTATGGCTACACCTTC. The encoded protein is CASSQARTPNYGYTF.

This clonotype was seen many times. V gene TRBV19 combines with J gene TRBJ2-1, with a tentative D call TRBD2 (5 bases). Germline-derived CDR1 and CDR2 are LNHDA and SQIVND (reference sequence). There are 14 residues in the CDR3. V gave up 2 bases and J gave up 4 bases, with 9 bases separating them. The CDR3 DNA sequence: TGTGCCAGTAGTATACGGGAACCGTACAATGAGCAGTTCTTC. Translating it yields CASSIREPYNEQFF.

This clonotype was recorded only once. This chain links TRBV7-2 with TRBJ2-3, with D possibly matching TRBD2 (5 bases). In germline, CDR1 is SGHTA, CDR2 FQGNSA. The CDR3 is 12 residues long. Trimming shortened V by 5 bases and J by 6 bases, and 9 bases separated the two germline ends. The CDR3 region has the DNA TGTGCCAGCAGCCGACTATCTGATACGCAGTATTTT. Translation: CASSRLSDTQYF.

The gene calls are TRBV10-3 and TRBJ1-2; no clear D. This CDR3 has 13 amino acids. Deletions cut 4 bases from V and 2 bases from J, with 8 bases between. Germline loops: CDR1 ENHRY, CDR2 SYGVKD. The chain's CDR3 is CAISVRQNYGYTF. CDR3 sequence (DNA): TGTGCCATCAGTGTCCGGCAGAACTATGGCTACACCTTC.

The V and J genes are TRBV29-1 and TRBJ1-1; D is perhaps TRBD1 (5 bases). CDR3 length: 13 amino acids. Per the germline V gene, CDR1 is SQVTM and CDR2 is ANQGSEA. The V gene lost 8 bases and the J gene lost 1 base, with 14 bases spanning the gap. CDR3 residues: CSSGGAKNTEAFF. The CDR3 DNA reads as TGCAGCTCGGGCGGGGCTAAGAACACTGAAGCTTTCTTT. The whole variable domain, remainder taken from reference TRBV29-1 and TRBJ1-1, is SAVISQKPSRDICQRGTSLTIQCQVDSQVTMMFWYRQQPGQSLTLIATANQGSEATYESGFVIDKFPISRPNLTFSTLTVSNMSPEDSSIYLCSSGGAKNTEAFFGQGTRLTVV.

The chain joins TRBV10-3 to TRBJ2-5, with a weak D call TRBD2 (7 bases). This CDR3 contains 15 residues. Germline values: CDR1 ENHRY, CDR2 SYGVKD. V was trimmed by 3 bases and J by 4 bases, leaving 15 bases between them. CDR3 amino acids: CAISDRGGKRETQYF. Written as DNA, the CDR3 is TGTGCCATCAGTGATAGGGGGGGCAAGCGAGAGACCCAGTACTTC.

This clonotype was seen many times. The genes are TRBV20-1 and TRBJ2-3, with TRBD1 matching over 9 bases. V trimming: 3 bases; J trimming: 0 bases; junction bases outside the gene matches: 1. Germline V lookup: CDR1 DFQATT, CDR2 SNEGSKA (reference sequence). This CDR3 has 14 amino acids. The CDR3 DNA sequence: TGCAGTGCTAGGGGGACAGGGAGCACAGATACGCAGTATTTT. It codes for CSARGTGSTDTQYF.

The chain is built from TRBV12-3 or TRBV12-4 and TRBJ2-7, with 9 bases lining up with TRBD1. The length of the CDR3 is 14 residues. V was clipped by 7 bases and J by 5 bases; unmatched bases: 9. The CDR3 coding sequence is TGTGCCAGCACCCCGGGACAGGGTATCAACGAGCAGTACTTC. Translated: CASTPGQGINEQYF.